A selection of T cell receptor beta chains follows, all from one sample in a study of T-cell memory formation after mild COVID-19. A single record per CDR3 protein comes from TCRdb applying MiXCR to the 5' RACE reads. Counted here are some 120,000 distinct CDR3 sequences, approximately 15% occurring once; the ten biggest clones make up roughly 13%. The specimen sequenced was PBMCs or a T cell subset sorted from them (not recorded which). The source is an adult woman who had mild COVID-19 (a few samples of this study predate the infection). Cell type and time point are not known. Each CDR3 is given with its conserved first and last residue. A D gene is named only where the DNA matches it firmly. Some rows mark clone size as missing; the rest say once, few, many or name a class of expanded clone.

TRBV29-1	.	few	TRBJ1-2	TGCAGCCACCTGGCCTGGGGCACAGCCTATGGCTACACCTTC	CSHLAWGTAYGYTF
TRBV4-3	.	.	TRBJ2-3	TGCGCCAGCAGCCAAGCCGGGGACCGCACAGATACGCAGTATTTT	CASSQAGDRTDTQYF
TRBV7-8	TRBD2	few	TRBJ2-1	TGTGCCAGCAGCTACCGCGGGACTAGCGGATACAATGAGCAGTTCTTC	CASSYRGTSGYNEQFF
TRBV5-1	TRBD1	many	TRBJ2-7	TGCGCCAGCAGCACCGGACAGGGAAAGTGGACCTACGAGCAGTACTTC	CASSTGQGKWTYEQYF
TRBV30	.	.	TRBJ2-1	TGTGCCTGGAGGGACCTTGCGTCTGAGCAGTTCTTC	CAWRDLASEQFF
TRBV7-6	.	.	TRBJ1-4	TGTGCCAGCAGCGCCGAAGCGGGGGGCGCAACTAATGAAAAACTGTTTTTT	CASSAEAGGATNEKLFF
TRBV25-1	.	many	TRBJ2-7	TGTGCCAGCAGTGACAGGGGACCTTCCTACGAGCAGTACTTC	CASSDRGPSYEQYF
TRBV7-9	TRBD1	few	TRBJ1-2	TGTGCCAGCAGCTTCTCCACAGGGGCGTATGGCTACACCTTC	CASSFSTGAYGYTF
TRBV4-1	.	.	TRBJ1-4	TGCGCCAGCAGCACGAGGGACGCTGATGAAAAACTGTTTTTT	CASSTRDADEKLFF
TRBV6-5	TRBD2	.	TRBJ2-1	TGTGCCAGCAGTTACCCTGGACTAGCGGGAGAACTCAGCAATGAGCAGTTCTTC	CASSYPGLAGELSNEQFF
TRBV6-5	TRBD1	few	TRBJ1-2	TGTGCCAGCACAGCCGGGACAGGGGTGGGCTACACCTTC	CASTAGTGVGYTF
TRBV7-2	TRBD2	many	TRBJ2-7	TGTGCCAGCAGCTTAGCGCGGGAGATCTACGAGCAGTACTTC	CASSLAREIYEQYF
TRBV7-3	.	.	TRBJ2-1	TGTGCCAGCAGCCTCATCCGGGCTGGGCGGTACAATGAGCAGTTCTTC	CASSLIRAGRYNEQFF
TRBV10-3	TRBD1	.	TRBJ2-7	TGTGCCATCAGTCAGACAGGGCGGCTGTGGGAGCAGTACTTC	CAISQTGRLWEQYF
TRBV27	.	.	TRBJ1-1	TGTGCCAGCAGTTCATCGGGGATGGCTGAAGCTTTCTTT	CASSSSGMAEAFF
TRBV10-3	.	.	TRBJ2-2	TGTGCCATCAGTGCGCGGGGGCCCCCCACCGGGGAGCTGTTTTTT	CAISARGPPTGELFF
TRBV27	.	.	TRBJ2-7	TGTGCCAGCAGTTTATATGAGGGGTCGCACGAGCAGTACTTC	CASSLYEGSHEQYF
TRBV6-5	.	.	TRBJ1-2	TGTGCCAGCAGTTACGACGGGCTTTCTGGCTACACCTTC	CASSYDGLSGYTF
TRBV6-5	.	.	TRBJ2-5	TGTGCCAGCAGCCACCGACCCACTCACCAAGAGACCCAGTACTTC	CASSHRPTHQETQYF
TRBV29-1	.	few	TRBJ2-3	TGCAGCGTTTTAATGGGCACAGATACGCAGTATTTT	CSVLMGTDTQYF
TRBV29-1	.	few	TRBJ2-5	TGCAGCGTTGAATTAGGCAGCCAAGAGACCCAGTACTTC	CSVELGSQETQYF
TRBV19	TRBD2	.	TRBJ2-5	TGTGCCAGTAGTGTCGTAAGCGGGAGCCAGTACTTC	CASSVVSGSQYF
TRBV9	TRBD1	.	TRBJ1-1	TGTGCCAGCAGCGTAGCAACCGGGCCAGGGGGCCTGAACACTGAAGCTTTCTTT	CASSVATGPGGLNTEAFF
TRBV14	.	few	TRBJ2-7	TGTGCCAGCAGCCAATTAGAGGGGAACTGGCATAGGAACGAGCAGTACTTC	CASSQLEGNWHRNEQYF
TRBV5-5	TRBD1	few	TRBJ2-7	TGTGCCAGCAGCTTGTTCGGGACAGGGGAGACCTACGAGCAGTACTTC	CASSLFGTGETYEQYF
TRBV5-4	.	many	TRBJ2-2	TGTGCCAGCAGCTCGCCCGAGGGGAGGAACACCGGGGAGCTGTTTTTT	CASSSPEGRNTGELFF
TRBV13	.	.	TRBJ2-2	TGTGCCAGCAGCCGAGGGTTGACAGATGTAAAGGGGGAGCTGTTTTTT	CASSRGLTDVKGELFF
TRBV2	TRBD1	.	TRBJ1-3	TGTGCCAGCAGTGAAGAGCAGACAGGGATTTCTGGAAACACCATATATTTT	CASSEEQTGISGNTIYF
TRBV4-1	.	.	TRBJ2-1	TGCGCCAGCAGCCAAGATGGGGGTTGGGGGGCCGGCGATGAGCAGTTCTTC	CASSQDGGWGAGDEQFF
TRBV4-1	TRBD1	.	TRBJ2-5	TGCGCCAGCAGCCCCATACCGGGACAGGGACGAGAGACCCAGTACTTC	CASSPIPGQGRETQYF
TRBV6-2/TRBV6-3	.	few	TRBJ2-1	TGTGCCAGCAGCCCCGGGGGGCCGTCCGACTACAATGAGCAGTTCTTC	CASSPGGPSDYNEQFF
TRBV20-1	TRBD1	few	TRBJ1-5	TGCAGTGTCGGACAGGGACTAGGGCAGCCCCAGCATTTT	CSVGQGLGQPQHF
TRBV12-3/TRBV12-4	.	few	TRBJ2-5	TGTGCCAGCAGTGCAGGGGCGGTCCAAGAGACCCAGTACTTC	CASSAGAVQETQYF
TRBV12-3/TRBV12-4	TRBD1	.	TRBJ2-1	TGTGCCAGCAGTTTAAGGGGACAGGGAGGGGAGCAGTTCTTC	CASSLRGQGGEQFF
TRBV9	TRBD2	.	TRBJ2-1	TGTGCCAGCAGCGCAGACGGGACTAGCGGGAGAGTCGGCAGCTCCTACAATGAGCAGTTCTTC	CASSADGTSGRVGSSYNEQFF
TRBV9	TRBD1	few	TRBJ1-2	TGTGCCAGCAGCGTAGCCCCTCTCCAGACAGGGGAAGGCTACACCTTC	CASSVAPLQTGEGYTF
TRBV12-3/TRBV12-4	TRBD1	many	TRBJ2-5	TGTGCCAGCAGTCTCGGACAGGGCCAAGAGACCCAGTACTTC	CASSLGQGQETQYF
TRBV5-5	TRBD2	.	TRBJ2-7	TGTGCCAGCAGCTTTGAGGGAGGGCCGTACGAGCAGTACTTC	CASSFEGGPYEQYF
TRBV7-2	.	.	TRBJ2-2	TGTGCCAGCAGGGACGCCGGGACCAGGAACACCGGGGAGCTGTTTTTT	CASRDAGTRNTGELFF
TRBV25-1	.	.	TRBJ2-3	TGTGCCAGCAGTGGTGTGAATACGCAGTATTTT	CASSGVNTQYF
TRBV12-3/TRBV12-4	.	few	TRBJ1-1	TGTGCCAGCAGTTTACTATTGAACACTGAAGCTTTCTTT	CASSLLLNTEAFF
TRBV18	.	.	TRBJ2-1	TGTGCCAGCTCACCAATCAGGGTAGGGAGTTACAATGAGCAGTTCTTC	CASSPIRVGSYNEQFF
TRBV7-9	TRBD2	few	TRBJ2-1	TGTGCCAGCAGCTTAAAGGCGGGGGGCCCCTCCTACAATGAGCAGTTCTTC	CASSLKAGGPSYNEQFF
TRBV13	.	few	TRBJ2-7	TGTGCCAGCAGCTTAGGTAGAGGGAACTACGAGCAGTACTTC	CASSLGRGNYEQYF
TRBV30	.	few	TRBJ2-3	TGTGCCTGGAGTCAGGGGTCAGGCCCAGATACGCAGTATTTT	CAWSQGSGPDTQYF